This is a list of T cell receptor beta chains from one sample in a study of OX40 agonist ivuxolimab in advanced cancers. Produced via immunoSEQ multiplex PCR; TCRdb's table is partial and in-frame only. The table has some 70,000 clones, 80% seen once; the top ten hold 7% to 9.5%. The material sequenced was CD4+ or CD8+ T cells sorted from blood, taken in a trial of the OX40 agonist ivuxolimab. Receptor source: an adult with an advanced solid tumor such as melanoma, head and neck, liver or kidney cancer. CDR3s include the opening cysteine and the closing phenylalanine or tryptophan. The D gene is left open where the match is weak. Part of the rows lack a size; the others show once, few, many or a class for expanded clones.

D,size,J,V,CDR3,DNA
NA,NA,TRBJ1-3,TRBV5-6,CASSYGRGRSGNTIYF,TGTGCCAGCAGCTATGGCAGGGGACGCTCTGGAAACACCATATATTTT
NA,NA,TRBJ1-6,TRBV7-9,CASSTNRVANSPLHF,TGTGCCAGCAGCACAAACAGGGTGGCGAATTCACCCCTCCACTTT
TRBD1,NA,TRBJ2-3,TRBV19,CASTLSGQGVDTQYF,TGTGCCAGTACCCTATCCGGACAGGGGGTAGATACGCAGTATTTT
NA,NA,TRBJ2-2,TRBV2,CASSENPGNQAGELFF,TGTGCCAGCAGTGAAAACCCAGGGAATCAGGCCGGGGAGCTGTTTTTT
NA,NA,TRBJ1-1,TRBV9,CASSVDWNTEAFF,TGTGCCAGCAGCGTAGACTGGAACACTGAAGCTTTCTTT
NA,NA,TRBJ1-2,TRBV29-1,CSVERQSLNYGYTF,TGCAGCGTTGAACGGCAGTCCCTTAACTATGGCTACACCTTC
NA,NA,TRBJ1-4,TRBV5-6,CASSWGSRGEEKLFF,TGTGCCAGCAGCTGGGGAAGTAGGGGTGAAGAAAAACTGTTTTTT
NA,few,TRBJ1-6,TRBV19,CASSMPRMRSPLHF,TGTGCCAGTAGTATGCCCAGGATGCGTTCACCCCTCCACTTT
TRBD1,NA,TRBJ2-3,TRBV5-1,CASSLGQGGDTQYF,TGCGCCAGCAGCCTGGGACAGGGTGGGGATACGCAGTATTTT
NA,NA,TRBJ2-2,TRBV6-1,CASSEMGDTGELFF,TGTGCCAGCAGTGAAATGGGGGACACCGGGGAGCTGTTTTTT
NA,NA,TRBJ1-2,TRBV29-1,CSVVVGMGYTF,TGCAGCGTTGTGGTGGGAATGGGCTACACCTTC
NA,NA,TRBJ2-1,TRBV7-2,CASSPLPGRGEQFF,TGTGCCAGCAGCCCCCTTCCCGGGAGAGGAGAGCAGTTCTTC
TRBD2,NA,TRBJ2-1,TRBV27,CASSLFGPAGDEQFF,TGTGCCAGCAGTTTATTTGGGCCAGCGGGGGATGAGCAGTTCTTC
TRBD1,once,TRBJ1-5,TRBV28,CASTVGQAYNQPQHF,TGTGCCAGCACCGTCGGACAGGCCTATAATCAGCCCCAGCATTTT
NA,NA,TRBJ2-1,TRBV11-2,CASSLGLVSYNEQFF,TGTGCCAGCAGCTTAGGACTAGTTTCCTACAATGAGCAGTTCTTC
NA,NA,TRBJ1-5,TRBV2,CASSEATYSNQPQHF,TGTGCCAGCAGTGAGGCCACCTATAGCAATCAGCCCCAGCATTTT
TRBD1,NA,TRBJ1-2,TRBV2,CASGRDRLTSGAYTF,TGTGCCAGCGGCCGGGACAGGCTAACATCTGGGGCCTACACCTTC
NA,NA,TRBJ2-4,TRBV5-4,CASSLALLLGEWAKNIQYF,TGTGCCAGCAGCCTTGCGCTTCTTTTGGGGGAGTGGGCCAAAAACATTCAGTACTTC
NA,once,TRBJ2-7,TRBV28,CASSLDYRHRSSYEQYF,TGTGCCAGCAGTTTGGACTACCGACACCGGAGCTCCTACGAGCAGTACTTC
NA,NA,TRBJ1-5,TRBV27,CASSPGVHQPQHF,TGTGCCAGCAGTCCAGGGGTCCATCAGCCCCAGCATTTT
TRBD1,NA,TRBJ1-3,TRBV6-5,CASRGTGGSGNTIYF,TGTGCCAGCAGAGGTACAGGGGGCTCTGGAAACACCATATATTTT
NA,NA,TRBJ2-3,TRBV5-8,CASSSTGLSTDTQYF,TGTGCCAGCAGCTCGACAGGCCTTAGCACAGATACGCAGTATTTT
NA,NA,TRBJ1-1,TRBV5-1,CASSQDINTEAFF,TGCGCCAGCAGCCAGGACATCAACACTGAAGCTTTCTTT
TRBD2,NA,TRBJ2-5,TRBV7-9,CASSLAYAGGYQETQYF,TGTGCCAGCAGCTTAGCTTATGCGGGAGGATACCAAGAGACCCAGTACTTC
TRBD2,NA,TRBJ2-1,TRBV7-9,CASRLGLEGQFF,TGTGCCAGCAGACTCGGACTAGAGGGCCAGTTCTTC
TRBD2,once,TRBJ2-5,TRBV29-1,CSAAGGEETQYF,TGCAGCGCTGCCGGGGGGGAAGAGACCCAGTACTTC
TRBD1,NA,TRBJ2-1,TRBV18,CASSSDRDFNEQFF,TGTGCCAGCTCATCAGACAGGGATTTCAATGAGCAGTTCTTC
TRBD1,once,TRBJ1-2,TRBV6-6,CASRTGQGVHGYTF,TGTGCCAGCAGGACCGGACAGGGGGTGCATGGCTACACCTTC
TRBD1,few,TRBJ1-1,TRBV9,CASEGTGDTEAFF,TGTGCCAGCGAGGGGACAGGGGACACTGAAGCTTTCTTT
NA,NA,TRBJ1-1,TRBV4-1,CASSPHRTGPEAFF,TGCGCCAGCAGCCCCCACCGCACCGGGCCTGAAGCTTTCTTT
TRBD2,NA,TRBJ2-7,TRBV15,CATSRDRTSSYEQYF,TGTGCCACCAGCAGAGATCGGACTAGCTCCTACGAGCAGTACTTC
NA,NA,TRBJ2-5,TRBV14,CASSQGRTLGETQYF,TGTGCCAGCAGCCAAGGACGGACGTTAGGGGAGACCCAGTACTTC
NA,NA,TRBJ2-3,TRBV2,CASSTLAAADTQYF,TGTGCCAGCAGTACGTTAGCGGCAGCAGATACGCAGTATTTT